These 5 T cell receptor beta chains were all obtained from the same sample, sequenced in a study of cytomegalovirus exposure and HLA in healthy donors. Both 60 Vbeta primers and 13 Jbeta primers went into the PCR. Using immunoSEQ multiplex PCR, the repertoire was profiled, and TCRdb retains in-frame clones only, with some absent. Among about 120,000 clones listed, 65% to 85% were seen once. Sequenced sample: PBMCs. All receptors come from a man aged 45-60 years in good health and CMV-seropositive.

This rearrangement joins TRBV25-1 to TRBJ2-7; 9 bases fit TRBD1. The CDR3 sequence is 15 residues long. Per germline, CDR1 MGHDK and CDR2 SYGVNS. V dropped 4 bases and J dropped 1; count of bases not matched to a gene: 5. The CDR3 nucleotides read TGTGCCAGCAGTGGTCCGGGACAGGGATCCTACGAGCAGTACTTC. It translates to CASSGPGQGSYEQYF.

This clone was counted between two and nine times. The V call is TRBV6-6, the J call TRBJ1-3; 9 nucleotides align to TRBD1. Trimming took 6 bases from V and 5 from J; bases not matched to a gene: 5. The CDR3 has 14 amino acids. Per germline, CDR1 MNHNY and CDR2 SVGAGI (reference sequence). Here the CDR3 reads CASSSQGARNTIYF. In DNA form, the CDR3 reads TGTGCCAGCAGCTCACAGGGGGCAAGAAACACCATATATTTT.

The rearrangement joins TRBV11-2 to TRBJ2-3; D is perhaps TRBD2 (5 bases). V lost 6 bases and J lost 6, with 13 bases in between. The CDR3 is 13 amino acids. CDR1 is SGHAT and CDR2 is FQNNGV in the germline V gene. DNA for the CDR3: TGTGCCAGCAGTCTTAGGAGGAAGGATACGCAGTATTTT. Residues: CASSLRRKDTQYF.

The V and J genes are TRBV7-9 and TRBJ2-7, with 8 bases fitting TRBD1. This CDR3 is built from 15 residues. Unmatched junction bases numbered 9, after V lost 3 bases and J lost 5 bases. Germline CDR1 and CDR2: SEHNR and FQNEAQ (reference sequence). The CDR3, as DNA: TGTGCCAGCAGCTTCTTACAGGGGGGCCTAAACGAGCAGTACTTC. Its translation: CASSFLQGGLNEQYF.

As DNA, the CDR3 is TGCAGCGTCGGAAGGGGGGGGAACACTGAAGCTTTCTTT. It specifies CSVGRGGNTEAFF. V gene TRBV29-1 combines with J gene TRBJ1-1, with D possibly matching TRBD1 (6 bases). Per the germline V gene, CDR1 is SQVTM and CDR2 is ANQGSEA. Trimming took off 6 bases at V and 1 base at J, with 12 bases between the two ends. CDR3 length equals 13 residues.